These 19 T cell receptor beta chains were sequenced from one sample in a study of shared clonotypes between healthy human individuals. Measured with immunoSEQ multiplex PCR; TCRdb has only the in-frame clones, and not every one. The repertoire includes millions of clones, 85% to 95% of them detected once, and 0.39% sits in the top ten. The sequenced sample was naive CD4+ T cells from PBMCs. Subset in this sample: CD45RA+ positively selected. The receptor set was obtained from a man aged 18-30 years in good health. Some clones in this sample may be carry-over from other donors' samples.

V usage is TRBV28 and J usage is TRBJ2-2, with D possibly being TRBD2 (5 bases). Germline values: CDR1 MDHEN, CDR2 SYDVKM. This CDR3 has 15 residues. V was cut by 5 bases and J by 4 bases, with 14 bases left in between. The CDR3 loop reads CASSTPGLLTGELFF. The CDR3 region has the DNA TGTGCCAGCAGTACGCCCGGACTCCTCACCGGGGAGCTGTTTTTT.

This clone has only one observation. Other DNA sequences from this sample encode an identical CDR3 as well. As DNA, the CDR3 is TGTGCCAGCAGCCCCCCGAGTGAAAAACTGTTTTTT. Translating it yields CASSPPSEKLFF. V and J are TRBV28 and TRBJ1-4; D not certain. Trimming removed 6 bases from V and 7 bases from J, with 9 bases in between. Germline CDR1 MDHEN, CDR2 SYDVKM. The CDR3 is made up of 12 amino acids. The full variable domain, completed using reference TRBV28 and TRBJ1-4, is DVKVTQSSRYLVKRTGEKVFLECVQDMDHENMFWYRQDPGLGLRLIYFSYDVKMKEKGDIPEGYSVSREKKERFSLILESASTNQTSMYLCASSPPSEKLFFGSGTQLSVL.

The chain combines TRBV6-5 with TRBJ1-2; perhaps TRBD1 as D (5 bases). Germline CDR1 MNHEY, CDR2 SVGAGI. With 1 base removed from V and 0 bases from J, the gap between germline ends came to 12 bases. The CDR3 loop spans 16 amino acids. The chain's CDR3 is CASSYWRGRTNYGYTF. DNA of the CDR3: TGTGCCAGCAGTTACTGGAGGGGCAGAACTAACTATGGCTACACCTTC.

The V call is TRBV28, the J call TRBJ1-2, with unresolved D. Germline CDR1 reads MDHEN; CDR2 reads SYDVKM. CDR3 length: 14 amino acids. In nucleotides, the CDR3 is TGTGGGGTCCAACCCTTCGATTCTAACTATGGCTACACCTTC. The encoded protein is CGVQPFDSNYGYTF.

The chain uses TRBV2 and TRBJ1-5, with D unresolved. This CDR3 spans 15 amino acids. Germline CDR1 reads SNHLY; CDR2 reads FYNNEI. Trimming took off 6 bases at V and 5 bases at J, with 17 bases between the two ends. The CDR3 sequence: CASRTLGGTDQPQHF. CDR3 coding DNA: TGTGCCAGCAGAACGTTGGGTGGCACCGATCAGCCCCAGCATTTT. Supplemented by reference TRBV2 and TRBJ1-5, the full variable domain reads EPEVTQTPSHQVTQMGQEVILRCVPISNHLYFYWYRQILGQKVEFLVSFYNNEISEKSEIFDDQFSVERPDGSNFTLKIRSTKLEDSAMYFCASRTLGGTDQPQHFGDGTRLSIL.

The rearrangement uses TRBV14 and TRBJ1-3; TRBD1 is a possible D gene (6 bases). The V end lost 4 bases, the J end lost 8 bases, and 24 bases lay between the germline ends. CDR3 length: 17 amino acids. CDR1 and CDR2 from the germline V gene are SGHDN and FVKESK. The CDR3 nucleotides read TGTGCCAGCAGCCCCCAAGGGCAGGGGCTGTTGCGGGACACCATATATTTT. Translation: CASSPQGQGLLRDTIYF. Combining the CDR3 with reference TRBV14 and TRBJ1-3 gives the whole variable domain EAGVTQFPSHSVIEKGQTVTLRCDPISGHDNLYWYRRVMGKEIKFLLHFVKESKQDESGMPNNRFLAERTGGTYSTLKVQPAELEDSGVYFCASSPQGQGLLRDTIYFGEGSWLTVV.

V gene TRBV4-1 combines with J gene TRBJ2-1; D not certain. Germline V gene data show CDR1 as MGHRA and CDR2 as YSYEKL. The CDR3 runs 16 residues. V was pared by 1 base and J by 6 bases, with 16 bases between. The CDR3 loop is CASSQGRASPLNEQFF. CDR3 sequence (DNA): TGCGCCAGCAGCCAAGGCCGGGCCTCCCCTCTCAATGAGCAGTTCTTC.

V gene TRBV28 combines with J gene TRBJ1-2; 7 bases fit TRBD1. This CDR3 spans 16 amino acids. CDR1 and CDR2 (germline): MDHEN, SYDVKM. The junction had 16 bases not matched to a gene; V was cut back by 11 bases and J by 1 base. The CDR3 DNA is TGTGCCTCGCTAGAACCCCAGGGGGGTAGTAACTATGGCTACACCTTC. Protein product: CASLEPQGGSNYGYTF.

This chain joins TRBV4-1 and TRBJ2-1; a weak D match, TRBD2 (6 bases). Trimming cost V 1 base and J 4 bases, with 17 bases left between them. The CDR3 covers 17 residues. CDR1 and CDR2 (germline): MGHRA, YSYEKL. The CDR3 reads CASSQGVAVGKYNEQFF. CDR3 nucleotides: TGCGCCAGCAGCCAAGGAGTAGCGGTAGGGAAATACAATGAGCAGTTCTTC.

This chain connects TRBV7-9 to TRBJ2-1; D remains unclear. Germline CDR1 and CDR2: SEHNR and FQNEAQ (reference sequence). This CDR3 is built from 13 residues. V gave up 3 bases and J gave up 5 bases, with 8 bases separating them. The CDR3: CASSLLPNNEQFF. The CDR3 DNA is TGTGCCAGCAGCTTGCTACCCAACAATGAGCAGTTCTTC.

The chain has TRBV19 and TRBJ1-5; tentatively, D is TRBD1 (5 bases). Germline loops: CDR1 LNHDA, CDR2 SQIVND (reference sequence). The V end lost 7 bases, the J end lost 5 bases, and 18 bases lay between the germline ends. CDR3 length: 15 amino acids. In DNA form, the CDR3 reads TGTGCCAGTACCTCAAAGGGATGGGGGGATCAGCCCCAGCATTTT. The encoded protein is CASTSKGWGDQPQHF.

The chain is built from TRBV5-1 and TRBJ2-1, with 9 bases matching TRBD1. CDR1 and CDR2 (germline): SGHRS, YFSETQ. The CDR3 spans 15 residues. The J segment lost 4 bases and the V segment lost 3 bases, leaving 5 bases of the junction unmatched. The CDR3 spells CASSSQGAAYNEQFF. CDR3 sequence (DNA): TGCGCCAGCAGCTCACAGGGGGCCGCGTACAATGAGCAGTTCTTC.

V is TRBV6-1 and J is TRBJ2-7, with D possibly TRBD2 on 6 matching bases. Trimming took 6 bases from V and 0 from J, leaving 9 bases between them. The CDR3 has 13 residues. CDR1 is MNHNS, CDR2 SASEGT, per germline. The CDR3 region is CASRQDYSYEQYF. CDR3 nucleotides: TGTGCCAGCAGACAGGACTACTCCTACGAGCAGTACTTC.

The chain has TRBV20-1 and TRBJ1-1, with D unresolved. In germline, CDR1 is DFQATT, CDR2 SNEGSKA (reference sequence). Trimming shortened V by 0 bases and J by 6 bases, and 2 bases separated the two germline ends. CDR3 length: 10 amino acids. CDR3: CSAREAEAFF. The CDR3 DNA sequence: TGCAGTGCTAGAGAAGCTGAAGCTTTCTTT.

V usage is TRBV30 and J usage is TRBJ1-1; D is ambiguous. The CDR3 runs 15 residues. The germline gives CDR1 GTSNPN, CDR2 SVGIG (reference sequence). Between the trimmed V and J ends, which lost 0 bases and 1 base, there was a span of 12 bases. CDR3 nucleotides: TGTGCCTGGAGTGTAATTCGCCGATCGAACACTGAAGCTTTCTTT. Its translation: CAWSVIRRSNTEAFF.

The V gene is TRBV7-2, the J gene TRBJ2-4, with D hard to call. The CDR3 sequence is 15 residues long. CDR1 is SGHTA and CDR2 is FQGNSA in the germline V gene. V dropped 2 bases and J dropped 2 bases, with 10 bases sitting between them. The DNA for the CDR3 is TGTGCCAGCAGCTTAATGCGGTCTTCCAAAAACATTCAGTACTTC. Its protein is CASSLMRSSKNIQYF.

The J gene is TRBJ2-4, the V gene TRBV9, with 11 bases aligning to TRBD1. The CDR3 is 14 amino acids. V lost 4 bases and J lost 8; bases outside the gene matches: 5. Per germline, CDR1 SGDLS and CDR2 YYNGEE. The CDR3 DNA is TGTGCCAGCAGCCTCCTGGACAGGGGGCACATTCAGTACTTC. Protein product: CASSLLDRGHIQYF.

The J gene is TRBJ2-1, the V gene TRBV6-1; no clear D gene. CDR1 is MNHNS and CDR2 is SASEGT in the germline V gene. Trimming shortened V by 6 bases and J by 9 bases, and 9 bases separated the two germline ends. This CDR3 spans 11 amino acids. CDR3 bases: TGTGCCAGCAGGCGGACGAGTGAGCAGTTCTTC. This gives the protein CASRRTSEQFF.

V gene TRBV21-1 combines with J gene TRBJ2-7; TRBD1 reflects the table's D call only, with no check against the DNA. TRBV21-1 is shown as a pseudogene. This CDR3 is built from 15 residues. The CDR3 DNA sequence: TGTGCCAGCAGCTCCGGTCGGACAGGGCCATACGAGCAGTACTTC. Translation: CASSSGRTGPYEQYF.